Each of the 14 T cell receptor beta chains below was sequenced from the same sample in a study of post-analysis software for immune sequencing data. TCR beta cDNA libraries had unique molecular identifiers. One entry per CDR3 protein, called by TCRdb with MiXCR from the PCR reads. The table includes more than 350,000 distinct CDR3 sequences, approximately 38% detected once. Notes on the study in general: Roughly 5 TRBV segments, TRBV5-6, TRBV5-1 and TRBV20-1 among them, were found more frequent in patients than controls.

These receptors lack a known antigen. Sequencing used blood. These receptor sequences come from a girl aged 2-10 years with multiple sclerosis.

This chain joins TRBV5-1 and TRBJ2-3; TRBD2 matches 8 bases. With 4 bases clipped from V and 4 bases from J, the junction kept 11 bases outside the gene matches. CDR1 and CDR2 (germline): SGHRS, YFSETQ. This CDR3 contains 16 residues. CDR3 sequence: CASSPVGTSSPDTQYF. In DNA, the CDR3 is TGCGCCAGCAGCCCAGTAGGGACTAGTTCCCCAGATACGCAGTATTTT.

The gene calls are TRBV2 and TRBJ2-7; 8 bases align to TRBD2. Trimming cost V 4 bases and J 7 bases; bases outside gene matches: 9. The CDR3 totals 14 residues. Germline CDR1 SNHLY, CDR2 FYNNEI. The CDR3 is CASSARTSWREQYF. Here the CDR3 DNA reads TGTGCCAGCAGTGCACGGACTAGCTGGAGGGAGCAGTACTTC.

The rearrangement links TRBV7-9 to TRBJ2-5, with TRBD1 as a possible D gene (7 bases). CDR1 and CDR2 (germline): SEHNR, FQNEAQ (reference sequence). The CDR3 has 15 amino acids. Deletions cut 6 bases from V and 4 bases from J, with 18 bases between. This chain's CDR3 is CASRTTQGGGETQYF. Here the CDR3 DNA reads TGTGCCAGCAGGACGACTCAGGGGGGAGGAGAGACCCAGTACTTC.

The rearrangement joins TRBV10-3 to TRBJ1-5; D is possibly TRBD1 (5 bases). The CDR3 runs to 16 residues. V lost 0 bases, J lost 2 bases, and 11 bases lay in between. In germline, CDR1 is ENHRY, CDR2 SYGVKD. The DNA of the CDR3 is TGTGCCATCAGTGAGTCCGGGGCCTTGGGCAATCAGCCCCAGCATTTT. This sequence encodes CAISESGALGNQPQHF.

The chain has TRBV6-6 and TRBJ2-5, with 8 bases fitting TRBD2. Trimming took 2 bases from V and 0 from J; bases not matched to a gene: 5. CDR3 length: 16 residues. Germline lookup yields CDR1 MNHNY and CDR2 SVGAGI (reference sequence). DNA for the CDR3: TGTGCCAGCAGTTACGATGCGGGAGGCGACCAAGAGACCCAGTACTTC. This sequence encodes CASSYDAGGDQETQYF.

With regard to this clonotype: Sequence at one end of the junction differs from germline and may be a read error. V gene TRBV20-1 combines with J gene TRBJ1-5; possibly TRBD1 for D (6 bases). CDR3 length: 15 residues. Germline-derived CDR1 and CDR2 are DFQATT and SNEGSKA (reference sequence). CDR3: CSAGETGHSNQPQHF. As DNA, the CDR3 is TGCAGTGCTGGAGAGACAGGTCATAGCAATCAGCCCCAGCATTTT.

The chain combines TRBV25-1 with TRBJ2-7, with D perhaps TRBD1 (5 bases). The CDR3 consists of 12 residues. CDR1 and CDR2 (germline): MGHDK, SYGVNS. With 7 bases removed from V and 7 bases from J, the gap between germline ends came to 14 bases. Here the CDR3 reads CASTYGAEEQYF. The CDR3, as DNA: TGTGCCAGCACGTATGGGGCGGAGGAGCAGTACTTC.

V and J are TRBV29-1 and TRBJ2-6; tentative D call: TRBD1 (5 bases). The CDR3 runs to 14 residues. The germline V gene has CDR1 SQVTM and CDR2 ANQGSEA. Trimming left V 7 bases short and J 4 bases short, with 14 bases between. In DNA form, the CDR3 reads TGCAGCGCCTCCCAGGGATTGGGGGCCAACGTCCTGACTTTC. It codes for CSASQGLGANVLTF.

The chain carries TRBV29-1 and TRBJ2-3, with 9 nucleotides matching TRBD2. Trimming took 7 bases from V and 5 from J; bases not matched to a gene: 13. The CDR3 covers 15 residues. The germline V gene has CDR1 SQVTM and CDR2 ANQGSEA. DNA of the CDR3: TGCAGCGGCGAAGGGATAGCGGGAGCTGTAGATACGCAGTATTTT. It translates to CSGEGIAGAVDTQYF.

This chain connects TRBV5-7 to TRBJ1-2; D remains ambiguous. TRBV5-7 is identified as an open reading frame with a role that is uncertain. V lost 0 bases and J 5 bases, leaving 11 bases between the germline ends. The CDR3 has 14 amino acids. The CDR3 is CASSLGRVLYGYTF. The CDR3 DNA sequence: TGTGCCAGCAGCTTGGGGCGAGTTCTTTATGGCTACACCTTC.

The CDR3, as DNA: TGTGCCAGCTCACCCACTATTATGTCCGGGAAATCGGATGGCTACACCTTC. The encoded protein is CASSPTIMSGKSDGYTF. The chain carries TRBV18 and TRBJ1-2, with no clear D. The V end was cut by 3 bases, the J end by 6 bases, with 23 bases between. Germline-derived CDR1 and CDR2 are KGHSH and LQKENI. The CDR3 sequence is 17 residues long.

The chain's CDR3 is CASSPRGTSGSMYEQYF. CDR3 nucleotides: TGTGCCAGCTCACCACGCGGGACTAGCGGGAGCATGTACGAGCAGTACTTC. The chain employs TRBV18 and TRBJ2-5; TRBD2 matches at 14 bases. The J call is uncertain, as TRBJ2-7 better fits the DNA end. CDR1 and CDR2 (germline): KGHSH, LQKENI. The CDR3 length is 17 residues.

The chain is built from TRBV6-5 and TRBJ2-3, with TRBD2 matching 9 bases. Trimming took 2 bases from V and 4 from J; bases not matched to a gene: 7. From germline, CDR1 is MNHEY and CDR2 SVGAGI. The CDR3 totals 16 residues. CDR3 protein: CASSYRGRAGADTQYF. CDR3 DNA: TGTGCCAGCAGTTACCGCGGGAGGGCCGGGGCAGATACGCAGTATTTT.

This chain links TRBV6-1 with TRBJ2-7; D might be TRBD2 (5 bases). From germline, CDR1 is MNHNS and CDR2 SASEGT. The CDR3 is 17 amino acids. V dropped 2 bases and J dropped 0 bases, with 17 bases sitting between them. DNA for the CDR3: TGTGCCAGCAGTGAAAGAGGGCGGACTGGTAGCTCCTACGAGCAGTACTTC. Amino acids: CASSERGRTGSSYEQYF.